The 3 T cell receptor beta chains reported below all come from one sample, sequenced in a study of type 1 regulatory T cells. From the reads, TCRdb called clonotypes with MiXCR, one entry per CDR3 protein. Among 25,000 or so distinct CDR3 sequences listed, over 60% were seen once. Their specific antigens are unknown. The sequenced sample was cultured T cells, either the whole culture or a sorted T cell fraction (not recorded which). As to subset: Tr1-enriched cell product generated in vitro against host alloantigens. These receptors all stem from a human donor in good health.

This chain connects TRBV6-2 or TRBV6-3 to TRBJ2-7, with D possibly TRBD2 on 5 matching bases. Germline assignment: CDR1 MNHEY and CDR2 SVGEGT. Trimming removed 6 bases at V and 5 bases at J, with 8 bases between. The CDR3 consists of 11 residues. The CDR3 DNA reads as TGTGCCAGCAGGGAGCGGAACGAGCAGTACTTC. It encodes CASRERNEQYF.

V gene TRBV18 combines with J gene TRBJ1-5; D gene unclear. This CDR3 has 13 amino acids. The germline CDR1 and CDR2 sequences are KGHSH and LQKENI. V lost 2 bases, J lost 7 bases, and 9 bases lay in between. The CDR3 protein is CASSPGIGQPQHF. The CDR3 DNA is TGTGCCAGCTCACCAGGGATCGGGCAGCCCCAGCATTTT.

The genes are TRBV25-1 and TRBJ1-1, with D possibly TRBD1 on 5 matching bases. The germline V gene has CDR1 MGHDK and CDR2 SYGVNS. The CDR3 contains 13 residues. The V gene lost 3 bases and the J gene lost 10 bases, with 15 bases spanning the gap. CDR3 coding DNA: TGTGCCAGCAGTGATCCTTCCGGGGCGGTAGCTTTCTTT. Protein product: CASSDPSGAVAFF. The variable domain in full, completed from reference TRBV25-1 and TRBJ1-1, reads EADIYQTPRYLVIGTGKKITLECSQTMGHDKMYWYQQDPGMELHLIHYSYGVNSTEKGDLSSESTVSRIRTEHFPLTLESARPSHTSQYLCASSDPSGAVAFFGQGTRLTVV.